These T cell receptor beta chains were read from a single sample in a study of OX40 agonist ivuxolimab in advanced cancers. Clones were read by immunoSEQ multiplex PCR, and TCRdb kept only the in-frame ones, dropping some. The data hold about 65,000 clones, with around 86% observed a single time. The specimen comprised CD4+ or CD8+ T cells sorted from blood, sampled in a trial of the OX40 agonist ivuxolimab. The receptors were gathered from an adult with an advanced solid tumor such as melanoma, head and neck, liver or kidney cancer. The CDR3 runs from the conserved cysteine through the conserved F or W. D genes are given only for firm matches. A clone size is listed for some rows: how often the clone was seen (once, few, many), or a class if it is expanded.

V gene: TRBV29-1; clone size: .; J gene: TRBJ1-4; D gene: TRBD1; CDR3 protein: CSVWGSGDRGEKLFF; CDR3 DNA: TGCAGCGTGTGGGGATCCGGGGACAGGGGTGAAAAACTGTTTTTT
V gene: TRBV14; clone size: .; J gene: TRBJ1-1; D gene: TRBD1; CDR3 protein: CASSAYRGNTEAFF; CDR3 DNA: TGTGCCAGCAGCGCATACAGGGGAAACACTGAAGCTTTCTTT
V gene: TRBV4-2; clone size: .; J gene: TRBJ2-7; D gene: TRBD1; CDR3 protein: CASSLLTGQTYEQYF; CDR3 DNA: TGTGCCAGCAGCTTGCTTACGGGACAGACCTACGAGCAGTACTTC
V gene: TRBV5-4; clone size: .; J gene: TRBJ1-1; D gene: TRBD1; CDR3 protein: CASSTPGQINTEAFF; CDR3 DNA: TGTGCCAGCAGCACTCCGGGACAGATAAACACTGAAGCTTTCTTT
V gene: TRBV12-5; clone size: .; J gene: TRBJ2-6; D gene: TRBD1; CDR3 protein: CASGLPGQGALGANVLTF; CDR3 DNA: TGTGCTAGTGGTCTCCCGGGACAGGGGGCGCTCGGGGCCAACGTCCTGACTTTC
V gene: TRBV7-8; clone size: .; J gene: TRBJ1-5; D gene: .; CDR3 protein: CASSPAVSNQPQHF; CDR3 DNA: TGTGCCAGCAGCCCGGCGGTTAGCAATCAGCCCCAGCATTTT
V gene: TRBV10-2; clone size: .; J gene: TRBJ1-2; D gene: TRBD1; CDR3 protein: CASDGEQGATYGYTF; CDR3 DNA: TGCGCCAGCGACGGAGAACAGGGGGCTACTTATGGCTACACCTTC
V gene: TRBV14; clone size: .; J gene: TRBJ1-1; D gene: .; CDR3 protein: CASSRYTEAFF; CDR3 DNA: TGTGCCAGCAGCCGATACACTGAAGCTTTCTTT
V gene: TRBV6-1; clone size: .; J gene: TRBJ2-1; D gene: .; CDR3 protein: CATRRVGSYNEQFF; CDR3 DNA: TGTGCCACGCGACGGGTAGGGTCCTACAATGAGCAGTTCTTC
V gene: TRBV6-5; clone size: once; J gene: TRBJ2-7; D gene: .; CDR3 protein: CASSYVDSYEQYF; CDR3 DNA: TGTGCCAGCAGTTACGTGGACTCCTACGAGCAGTACTTC
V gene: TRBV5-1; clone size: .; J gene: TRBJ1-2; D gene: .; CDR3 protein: CASSLGLAYYGYTF; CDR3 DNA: TGCGCCAGCAGCTTGGGCCTGGCCTACTATGGCTACACCTTC
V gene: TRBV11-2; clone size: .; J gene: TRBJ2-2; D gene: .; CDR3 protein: CASSLVSVANTGELFF; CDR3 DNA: TGTGCCAGCAGCTTAGTGTCGGTGGCGAACACCGGGGAGCTGTTTTTT
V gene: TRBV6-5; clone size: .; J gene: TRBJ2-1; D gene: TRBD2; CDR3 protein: CASSSGPGGRQFF; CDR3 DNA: TGTGCCAGCAGCTCAGGGCCCGGGGGGAGGCAGTTCTTC
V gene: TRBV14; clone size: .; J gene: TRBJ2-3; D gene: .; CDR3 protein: CASSQAAGTGTDTQYF; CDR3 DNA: TGTGCCAGCAGCCAAGCGGCGGGGACCGGCACAGATACGCAGTATTTT
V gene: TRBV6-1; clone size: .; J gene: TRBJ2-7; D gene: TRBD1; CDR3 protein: CASSESGTGTYEQYF; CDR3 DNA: TGTGCCAGCAGTGAGTCCGGGACAGGGACCTACGAGCAGTACTTC
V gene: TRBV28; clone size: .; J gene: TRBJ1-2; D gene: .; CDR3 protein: CASTSSGGSSYGYTF; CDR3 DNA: TGTGCCAGCACCTCCAGTGGGGGGTCATCCTATGGCTACACCTTC
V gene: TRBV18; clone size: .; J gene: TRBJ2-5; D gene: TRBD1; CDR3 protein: CASSPNTGVQETQYF; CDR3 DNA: TGTGCCAGCTCACCCAATACAGGGGTCCAAGAGACCCAGTACTTC
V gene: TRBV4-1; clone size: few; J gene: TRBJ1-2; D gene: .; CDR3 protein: CASSQEVFLNYGYTF; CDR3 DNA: TGCGCCAGCAGCCAAGAGGTGTTTCTGAACTATGGCTACACCTTC
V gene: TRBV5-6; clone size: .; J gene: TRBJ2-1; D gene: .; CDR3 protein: CASSSYQGGANEQFF; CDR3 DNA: TGTGCCAGCAGCTCATACCAAGGGGGGGCGAATGAGCAGTTCTTC
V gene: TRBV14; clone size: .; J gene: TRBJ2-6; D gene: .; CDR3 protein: CASRQASGANVLTF; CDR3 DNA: TGTGCCAGCAGACAGGCTTCTGGGGCCAACGTCCTGACTTTC
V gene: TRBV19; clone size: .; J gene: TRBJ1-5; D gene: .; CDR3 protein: CASSALEAQPQHF; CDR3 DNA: TGTGCCAGTAGCGCCTTAGAAGCCCAGCCCCAGCATTTT
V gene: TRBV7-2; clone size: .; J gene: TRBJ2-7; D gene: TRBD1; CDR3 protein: CASSLLGQAYEQYF; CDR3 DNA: TGTGCCAGCAGCTTACTGGGACAGGCCTACGAGCAGTACTTC
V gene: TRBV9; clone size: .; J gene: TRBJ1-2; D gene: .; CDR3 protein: CASSDPRGTNYGYTF; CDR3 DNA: TGTGCCAGCAGCGACCCAAGGGGGACTAACTATGGCTACACCTTC
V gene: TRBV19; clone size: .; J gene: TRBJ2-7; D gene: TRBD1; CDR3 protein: CASSIMSGGYFQQYF; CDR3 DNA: TGTGCCAGTAGTATAATGTCAGGGGGCTATTTCCAGCAGTACTTC
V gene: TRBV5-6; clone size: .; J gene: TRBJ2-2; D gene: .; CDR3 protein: CASSFGGRTGELFF; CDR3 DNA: TGTGCCAGCAGCTTTGGGGGGCGCACCGGGGAGCTGTTTTTT
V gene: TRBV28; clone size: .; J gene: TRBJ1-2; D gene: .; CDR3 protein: CATDTSYGYTF; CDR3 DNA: TGTGCCACCGATACTTCCTATGGCTACACCTTC
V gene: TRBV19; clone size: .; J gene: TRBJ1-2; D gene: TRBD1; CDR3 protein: CASSPRAGGYGYTF; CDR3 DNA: TGTGCCAGTAGTCCCAGGGCAGGGGGTTATGGCTACACCTTC
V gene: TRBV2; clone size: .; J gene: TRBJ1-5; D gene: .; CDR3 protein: CASTLAGLSNQPQHF; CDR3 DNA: TGTGCCAGCACCCTCGCGGGCCTGAGCAATCAGCCCCAGCATTTT